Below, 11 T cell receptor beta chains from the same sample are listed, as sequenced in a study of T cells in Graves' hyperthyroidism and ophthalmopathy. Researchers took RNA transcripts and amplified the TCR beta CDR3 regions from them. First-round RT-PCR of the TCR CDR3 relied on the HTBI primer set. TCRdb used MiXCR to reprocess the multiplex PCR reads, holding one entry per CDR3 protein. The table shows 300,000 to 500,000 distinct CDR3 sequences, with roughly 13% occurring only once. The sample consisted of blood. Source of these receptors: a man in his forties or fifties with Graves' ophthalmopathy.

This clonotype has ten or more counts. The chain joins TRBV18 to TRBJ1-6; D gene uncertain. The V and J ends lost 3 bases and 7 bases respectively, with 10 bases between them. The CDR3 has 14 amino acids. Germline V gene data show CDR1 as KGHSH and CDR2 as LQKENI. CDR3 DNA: TGTGCCAGCTCACCGGCGCAGGAAAATTCACCCCTCCACTTT. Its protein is CASSPAQENSPLHF.

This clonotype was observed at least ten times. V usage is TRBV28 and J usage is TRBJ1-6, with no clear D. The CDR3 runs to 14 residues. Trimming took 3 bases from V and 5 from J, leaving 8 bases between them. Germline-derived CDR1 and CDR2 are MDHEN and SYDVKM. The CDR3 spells CASSFAVDNSPLHF. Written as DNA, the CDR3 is TGTGCCAGCAGTTTCGCAGTGGATAATTCACCCCTCCACTTT. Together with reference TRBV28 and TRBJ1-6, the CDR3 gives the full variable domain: DVKVTQSSRYLVKRTGEKVFLECVQDMDHENMFWYRQDPGLGLRLIYFSYDVKMKEKGDIPEGYSVSREKKERFSLILESASTNQTSMYLCASSFAVDNSPLHFGNGTRLTVT.

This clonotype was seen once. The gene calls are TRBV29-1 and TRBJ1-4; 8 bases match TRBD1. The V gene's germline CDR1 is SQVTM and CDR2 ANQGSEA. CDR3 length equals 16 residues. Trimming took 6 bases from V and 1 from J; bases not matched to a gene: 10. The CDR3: CSVEYGTGLTNEKLFF. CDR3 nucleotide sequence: TGCAGCGTGGAGTACGGGACAGGTCTAACTAATGAAAAACTGTTTTTT.

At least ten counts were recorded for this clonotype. The CDR3 reads CASSQVQGGGYTF. In nucleotides, the CDR3 is TGTGCCAGCAGCCAAGTTCAGGGTGGCGGCTACACCTTC. The chain couples TRBV3-1 to TRBJ1-2, with a weak D call TRBD1 (5 bases). The CDR3 length is 13 residues. From germline, CDR1 is LGHDT and CDR2 YNNKEL (reference sequence). V was shortened by 1 base and J by 8 bases, with 11 bases between the two germline ends.

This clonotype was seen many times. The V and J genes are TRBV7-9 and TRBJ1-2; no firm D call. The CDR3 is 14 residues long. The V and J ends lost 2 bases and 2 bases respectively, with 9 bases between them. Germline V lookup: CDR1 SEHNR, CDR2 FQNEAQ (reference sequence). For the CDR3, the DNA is TGTGCCAGCAGCTTAAGGGAATTAAACTATGGCTACACCTTC. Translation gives CASSLRELNYGYTF.

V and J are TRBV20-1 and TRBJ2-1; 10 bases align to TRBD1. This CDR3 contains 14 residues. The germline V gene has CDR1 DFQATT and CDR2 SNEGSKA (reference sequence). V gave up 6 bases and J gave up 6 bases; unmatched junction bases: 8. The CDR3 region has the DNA TGCAGTGCGCGACAGGGGGCCTCCGGCAATGAGCAGTTCTTC. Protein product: CSARQGASGNEQFF.

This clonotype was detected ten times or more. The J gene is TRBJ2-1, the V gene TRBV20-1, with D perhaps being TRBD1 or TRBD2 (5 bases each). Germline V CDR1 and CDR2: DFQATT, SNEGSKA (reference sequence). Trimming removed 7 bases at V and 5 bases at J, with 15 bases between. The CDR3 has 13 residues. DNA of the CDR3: TGCAGTGTCCCGGGGCGGGTAAACAATGAGCAGTTCTTC. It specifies CSVPGRVNNEQFF.

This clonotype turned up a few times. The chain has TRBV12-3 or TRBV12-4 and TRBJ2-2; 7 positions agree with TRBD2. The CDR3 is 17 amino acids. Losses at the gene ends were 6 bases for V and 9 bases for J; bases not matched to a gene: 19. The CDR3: CASSLSSLANRPRELFF. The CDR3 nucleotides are TGTGCCAGCAGCCTTTCCTCACTAGCGAATAGACCTAGGGAGCTGTTTTTT.

For the CDR3, the DNA is TGTGCCAGCAGCTTACTTCTAGCGGGAGAGGGGAATGAGCAGTTCTTC. Amino acid sequence: CASSLLLAGEGNEQFF. The chain links TRBV11-3 to TRBJ2-1; 10 bases are a match to TRBD2. The CDR3 extends over 16 amino acids. Losses at the gene ends were 2 bases for V and 7 bases for J; bases not matched to a gene: 8. Germline V lookup: CDR1 SGHNT, CDR2 YENEEA.

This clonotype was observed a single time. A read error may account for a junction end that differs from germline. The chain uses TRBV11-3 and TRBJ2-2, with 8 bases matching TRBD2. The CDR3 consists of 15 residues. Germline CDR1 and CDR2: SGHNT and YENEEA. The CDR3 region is CASSFRRGGVGEPFF. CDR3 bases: TGTGCCAGCAGCTTCCGTCGGGGGGGGGTCGGGGAGCCGTTTTTT.

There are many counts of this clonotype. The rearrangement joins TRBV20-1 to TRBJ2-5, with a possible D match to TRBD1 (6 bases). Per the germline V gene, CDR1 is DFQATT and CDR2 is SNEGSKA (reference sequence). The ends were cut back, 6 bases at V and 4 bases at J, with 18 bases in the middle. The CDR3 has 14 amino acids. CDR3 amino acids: CSASNTGWGETQYF. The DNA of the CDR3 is TGCAGTGCATCAAACACAGGGTGGGGAGAGACCCAGTACTTC.